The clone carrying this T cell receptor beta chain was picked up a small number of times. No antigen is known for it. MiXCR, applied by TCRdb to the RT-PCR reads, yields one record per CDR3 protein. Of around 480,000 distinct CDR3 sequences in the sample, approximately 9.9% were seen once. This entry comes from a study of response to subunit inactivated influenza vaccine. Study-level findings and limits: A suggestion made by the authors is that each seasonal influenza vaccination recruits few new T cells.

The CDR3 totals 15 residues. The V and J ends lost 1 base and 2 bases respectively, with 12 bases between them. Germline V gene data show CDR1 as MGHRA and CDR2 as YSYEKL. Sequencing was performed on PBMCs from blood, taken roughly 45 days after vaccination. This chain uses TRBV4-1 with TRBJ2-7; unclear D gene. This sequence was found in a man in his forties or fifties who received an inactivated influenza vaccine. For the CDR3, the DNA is TGCGCCAGCAGCCAAGGGTCATTGCACCCCTACGAGCAGTACTTC. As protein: CASSQGSLHPYEQYF.